A few counts support the clone carrying this T cell receptor beta chain. The antigen is unknown. This sample is part of a study of response to subunit inactivated influenza vaccine. Using its own MiXCR run on the RT-PCR reads, TCRdb lists one record per CDR3 protein. The sample lists some 480,000 distinct CDR3 sequences; over 9.5% were seen once. Looked up from germline, CDR1 is DFQATT and CDR2 is SNEGSKA (reference sequence). V was clipped by 3 bases and J by 3 bases; unmatched bases: 4. The CDR3 loop spans 14 amino acids. Study-wide findings and caveats: Seasonal influenza vaccination, on each occasion, was suggested by the authors to recruit few new T cells.

The receptor's source is a man aged 45-60 years who received an inactivated influenza vaccine. This chain connects TRBV20-1 to TRBJ2-1; 8 positions match TRBD2. The starting material was PBMCs from blood, obtained roughly 47 days after vaccination. The CDR3 protein is CSASGGEVYNEQFF. In DNA, the CDR3 is TGCAGTGCTAGCGGGGGGGAGGTCTACAATGAGCAGTTCTTC.